These 29 T cell receptor beta chains share one sample of origin, sequenced in a study of CXCR3-negative and CXCR3-positive naive CD8 T cells. Whole-study results and caveats: Hydrophobicity was higher for TRB CDR3s found in CXCR3-positive naive cells than in CXCR3-negative naive cells.

Their antigens are not known. 5' RACE that incorporated UMI labels was used to prepare the TRB cDNA libraries. TCRdb reanalyzed the 5' RACE reads and collapses them to one entry per CDR3 protein, without DNA. This repertoire comprises roughly 110,000 distinct CDR3 sequences; its ten largest clones make up 0.35% to 0.4%. Sequenced material: naive CXCR3+ CD8+ T cells from blood. Subset reported: CD45RO-CCR7+CD27+CD95- naive CD8+ T cells expressing CXCR3 (TNR3+). The receptors were sampled from a human donor in good health. Some clones in this sample may be carry-over from other donors' samples.

This chain joins TRBV7-3 and TRBJ2-1; TCRdb selects TRBD2, and the lack of DNA leaves this call unchecked. Germline V gene sequence: CDR1 SGHTA, CDR2 FQGTGA. CDR3 length: 15 residues. The CDR3 reads CASRRGTSGMNEQFF.

J is TRBJ1-1 and V is TRBV4-3; checking the TCRdb D call of TRBD1 is not possible without DNA. The CDR3 has 15 residues. From germline, CDR1 is LGHNA and CDR2 YSLEER. The CDR3 loop reads CASSQDRGAETEAFF.

The chain recombines TRBV4-1 with TRBJ2-7; absent DNA, TCRdb's TRBD2 call cannot be checked. Per the germline V gene, CDR1 is MGHRA and CDR2 is YSYEKL. There are 15 residues in the CDR3. The CDR3 loop is CASSQEGAGGYEQYF.

CDR3 in amino acids: CASSPNTITQGLAAYNEQFF. V is TRBV7-9 and J is TRBJ2-1; TCRdb outputs TRBD1, but without DNA this stays unchecked. This CDR3 spans 20 amino acids. Germline assignment: CDR1 SEHNR and CDR2 FQNEAQ (reference sequence). The entire variable domain, with the rest obtained from reference TRBV7-9 and TRBJ2-1, is as follows: DTGVSQNPRHKITKRGQNVTFRCDPISEHNRLYWYRQTLGQGPEFLTYFQNEAQLEKSRLLSDRFSAERPKGSFSTLEIQRTEQGDSAMYLCASSPNTITQGLAAYNEQFFGPGTRLTVL.

This chain joins TRBV7-2 and TRBJ2-3. In germline, CDR1 is SGHTA, CDR2 FQGNSA. CDR3 length: 12 residues. This chain's CDR3 is CASSLAADTQYF.

The rearrangement uses TRBV7-9 and TRBJ2-2; checking the TCRdb D call of TRBD2 is not possible without DNA. The CDR3 extends over 15 amino acids. The germline V gene has CDR1 SEHNR and CDR2 FQNEAQ (reference sequence). The CDR3 protein is CASSSPPHDTGELFF.

The chain's CDR3 is CSAKDGYEQYF. The chain recombines TRBV20-1 with TRBJ2-7. Per the germline V gene, CDR1 is DFQATT and CDR2 is SNEGSKA (reference sequence). The CDR3 is made up of 11 amino acids.

The rearrangement links TRBV29-1 to TRBJ2-7; TCRdb names TRBD1, which stays unverified in the absence of DNA. The CDR3 is 11 amino acids. Germline V gene lookup returns CDR1 SQVTM and CDR2 ANQGSEA. The CDR3 sequence: CSVGTGYEQYF.

V usage is TRBV29-1 and J usage is TRBJ2-7. The CDR3 runs to 11 residues. The germline V gene has CDR1 SQVTM and CDR2 ANQGSEA. CDR3: CSVEWGYEQYF.

The CDR3 reads CASSPGGQGDTEAFF. This chain connects TRBV9 to TRBJ1-1; lacking DNA, the TRBD1 call made by TCRdb goes unchecked. The CDR3 is 15 residues long. Germline assignment: CDR1 SGDLS and CDR2 YYNGEE.

The rearrangement uses TRBV29-1 and TRBJ2-3; absent DNA, TCRdb's TRBD2 call cannot be checked. This CDR3 has 14 amino acids. CDR1 SQVTM and CDR2 ANQGSEA come from the germline V gene. CDR3 residues: CSVDLTSGTDTQYF.

The V gene is TRBV20-1, the J gene TRBJ2-1; checking the TCRdb D call of TRBD2 is not possible without DNA. The CDR3 covers 13 residues. CDR1 is DFQATT and CDR2 is SNEGSKA in the germline V gene (reference sequence). CDR3 loop: CSAWRASYNEQFF.

V and J are TRBV7-9 and TRBJ2-2; as DNA is missing, the TRBD1 call by TCRdb cannot be tested. The CDR3 totals 13 residues. From germline, CDR1 is SEHNR and CDR2 FQNEAQ (reference sequence). This CDR3 is CASVDRATGELFF. Supplemented by reference TRBV7-9 and TRBJ2-2, the full variable domain reads DTGVSQNPRHKITKRGQNVTFRCDPISEHNRLYWYRQTLGQGPEFLTYFQNEAQLEKSRLLSDRFSAERPKGSFSTLEIQRTEQGDSAMYLCASVDRATGELFFGEGSRLTVL.

The chain employs TRBV6-5 and TRBJ2-1; TCRdb selects TRBD1, and the lack of DNA leaves this call unchecked. CDR1 is MNHEY and CDR2 is SVGAGI in the germline V gene. The CDR3 totals 14 residues. CDR3 loop: CASSRDRLYNEQFF.

The gene calls are TRBV12-3 or TRBV12-4 and TRBJ2-1; absent DNA, TCRdb's TRBD1 call cannot be checked. The CDR3 consists of 13 residues. The CDR3: CASSFGRPNEQFF.

The chain links TRBV6-1 to TRBJ1-1; the D gene TCRdb calls, TRBD1, cannot be checked with no DNA. The CDR3 is 13 residues long. Looked up from germline, CDR1 is MNHNS and CDR2 is SASEGT. The CDR3 reads CASRTGTADEAFF.

The genes are TRBV30 and TRBJ1-1; the D call from TCRdb, TRBD1, cannot be confirmed without DNA. Germline CDR1 reads GTSNPN; CDR2 reads SVGIG (reference sequence). The CDR3 consists of 13 residues. CDR3 residues: CASRSGLNTEAFF.

The rearrangement links TRBV29-1 to TRBJ1-2; TCRdb gives TRBD1 as the D gene, but with no DNA this cannot be confirmed. Per germline, CDR1 SQVTM and CDR2 ANQGSEA. The CDR3 is made up of 15 amino acids. CDR3 amino acids: CSVEDPAGGEYGYTF.

V usage is TRBV29-1 and J usage is TRBJ2-7; TCRdb indicates TRBD2, and absent DNA this call remains unverified. Germline V gene lookup returns CDR1 SQVTM and CDR2 ANQGSEA. The CDR3 totals 13 residues. This CDR3 reads CSVASGGSYEQYF.

The V call is TRBV28, the J call TRBJ2-1; TCRdb reports TRBD2, a call that lacks DNA to check it against. This CDR3 comprises 14 residues. Germline V CDR1 and CDR2: MDHEN, SYDVKM. This CDR3 reads CASSIRGAEDEQFF.

V is TRBV29-1 and J is TRBJ2-3; the D call from TCRdb, TRBD2, cannot be confirmed without DNA. The CDR3 extends over 18 amino acids. CDR1 is SQVTM, CDR2 ANQGSEA, per germline. CDR3 amino acids: CSVETGDPSGISTDTQYF.

The rearrangement links TRBV12-3 or TRBV12-4 to TRBJ2-5; without DNA, the TCRdb call of TRBD2 cannot be checked. This CDR3 has 17 residues. CDR3 residues: CASSPLAGESIAETQYF.

The V call is TRBV4-3, the J call TRBJ2-3; with no DNA, the TCRdb D assignment of TRBD2 cannot be verified. CDR1 and CDR2 from the germline V gene are LGHNA and YSLEER. The CDR3 runs to 19 residues. CDR3 in amino acids: CASSQDRGGTSGSTDTQYF.

J is TRBJ2-1 and V is TRBV2; TCRdb lists TRBD1, though no DNA is available to test this call. The CDR3 covers 14 residues. Germline V lookup: CDR1 SNHLY, CDR2 FYNNEI. This CDR3 reads CASSTGQSYNEQFF. The full variable domain, completed using reference TRBV2 and TRBJ2-1, is EPEVTQTPSHQVTQMGQEVILRCVPISNHLYFYWYRQILGQKVEFLVSFYNNEISEKSEIFDDQFSVERPDGSNFTLKIRSTKLEDSAMYFCASSTGQSYNEQFFGPGTRLTVL.

The V and J genes are TRBV10-3 and TRBJ2-7; lacking DNA, the TRBD2 call made by TCRdb goes unchecked. Germline V lookup: CDR1 ENHRY, CDR2 SYGVKD. This CDR3 comprises 16 residues. The chain's CDR3 is CAISESPTGNSYEQYF.

This chain connects TRBV4-3 to TRBJ1-2; the TCRdb D gene call, TRBD1, has no DNA to confirm it. CDR3 length: 15 residues. Germline V gives CDR1 LGHNA, CDR2 YSLEER. The CDR3 loop reads CASSQDRGGSYGYTF.

The chain's CDR3 is CASSFGQPEIEQYF. J is TRBJ2-7 and V is TRBV5-6. CDR1 is SGHDT, CDR2 YYEEEE, per germline. The CDR3 consists of 14 residues.

This chain uses TRBV28 with TRBJ1-4. The CDR3 runs to 12 residues. Germline-derived CDR1 and CDR2 are MDHEN and SYDVKM. The CDR3: CASSSYTEKLFF.

The rearrangement joins TRBV5-1 to TRBJ1-5; the D gene TCRdb calls, TRBD1, cannot be checked with no DNA. Per germline, CDR1 SGHRS and CDR2 YFSETQ. This CDR3 spans 15 amino acids. CDR3 loop: CASSLDGNSNQPQHF.